The rows below give T cell receptor beta chains drawn from one sample of a study of cytomegalovirus exposure and HLA in healthy donors. The data were produced by immunoSEQ multiplex PCR, yet TCRdb's version contains in-frame clones alone and is incomplete. The table has around 220,000 clones, approximately 79% seen once; the top ten hold around 0.2%. Sequenced input: PBMCs. These receptors were obtained from a girl aged 2 to 10 in good health and CMV-seronegative. The conserved cysteine and the conserved F or W are not part of the CDR3 here.

J	V	CDR3
TRBJ1-1	TRBV29-1	SVTGQLNTEAF
TRBJ2-1	TRBV25-1	ASSGIQVYNEQF
TRBJ1-5	TRBV7-2	ASSLYGNQPQH
TRBJ1-2	TRBV28	ASTQGQWGGYT
TRBJ2-7	TRBV5-1	ASSLTYRGSYEQY
TRBJ2-3	TRBV10-3	AIRDAGATDTQY
TRBJ2-2	TRBV4-1	ASSQGGTDRGGGELF
TRBJ1-5	TRBV19	ATYTGTGNNQPQH
TRBJ2-2	TRBV7-6	ASSLTGSGGELF
TRBJ2-1	TRBV10-3	AISEYPGGEQF
TRBJ1-2	TRBV6-5	ASREDRGGGYT
TRBJ2-3	TRBV9	ASSGGSGGWSDTQY
TRBJ2-7	TRBV15	ATSREPGTVGRQQY
TRBJ2-7	TRBV6-5	ATIRTGGWVDEQY
TRBJ1-4	TRBV7-9	ASSQNSRGPSNEKLF
TRBJ2-7	TRBV4-1	ASSQDIPGGQESSYEQY
.	TRBV7-8	ASSFFTGGVRDEQY
TRBJ1-4	TRBV9	ASSSPGEGEKLF
TRBJ2-1	TRBV5-1	ASSAPGTGGDNEQF
TRBJ1-1	TRBV19	ASSMPARLNTEAF
TRBJ1-2	TRBV29-1	SVVSGRGYT
TRBJ2-1	TRBV6-1	ASSGVWRNGDEQF
TRBJ2-2	TRBV27	ASSLGQGLSGELF
TRBJ2-7	TRBV10-1	ASSEASGSYEQY
TRBJ2-7	TRBV13	ASSSSGSSYEQY
TRBJ1-1	TRBV6-6	ASSPRVRTEAF
TRBJ2-1	TRBV30	AWSVIYNEQF
TRBJ2-7	TRBV30	AWRERQGVSYEQY
TRBJ1-2	TRBV14	ASSQLLTDGYT
TRBJ2-7	TRBV10-1	ASSLGDEQY
TRBJ2-7	TRBV13	ASRFRGGTYEQY
TRBJ1-1	TRBV25-1	ASRDLTGVRTEAF
TRBJ2-7	TRBV11-2	ASSTGTEIYEQY
TRBJ2-3	TRBV9	ASSVGLGGRPQY
TRBJ1-1	TRBV19	ASTRGKGQAEAF
TRBJ2-1	TRBV27	ASSLSGTVKF
TRBJ2-7	TRBV2	TGTATSSGEQY
TRBJ2-3	TRBV23-1	ASSPEKTSGYTDTQY
TRBJ1-3	TRBV7-6	ASSPYGGGNTIY
TRBJ2-2	TRBV12-5	ASGLTAGELF
TRBJ2-5	TRBV29-1	SVVREGETQY
TRBJ1-2	TRBV6-1	ASSGRRAGYGYT
TRBJ2-2	TRBV19	ASSREIGLAGRLSNTGELF